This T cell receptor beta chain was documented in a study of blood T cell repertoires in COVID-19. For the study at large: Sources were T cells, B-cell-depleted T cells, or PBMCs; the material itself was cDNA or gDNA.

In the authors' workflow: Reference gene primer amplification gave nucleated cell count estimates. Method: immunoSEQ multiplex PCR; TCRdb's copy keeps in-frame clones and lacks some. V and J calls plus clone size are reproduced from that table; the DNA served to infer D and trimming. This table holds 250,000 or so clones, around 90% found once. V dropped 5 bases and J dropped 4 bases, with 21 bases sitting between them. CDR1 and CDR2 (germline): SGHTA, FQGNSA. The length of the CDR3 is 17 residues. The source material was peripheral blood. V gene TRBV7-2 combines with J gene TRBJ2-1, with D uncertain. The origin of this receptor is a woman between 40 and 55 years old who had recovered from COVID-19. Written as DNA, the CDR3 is TGTGCCAGCAGCCTTACGTCGAGTTCCGGTTCTTACAATGAGCAGTTCTTC. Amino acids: CASSLTSSSGSYNEQFF.